This T cell receptor (beta chain) appears in the sequencing data of a study of blood T cell repertoires in COVID-19. On the study more broadly: T cells, B-cell-depleted T cells, or PBMCs supplied cDNA or gDNA.

The CDR3 contains 17 residues. V dropped 0 bases and J dropped 2 bases, with 15 bases sitting between them. Germline V gene data show CDR1 as SGHKS and CDR2 as YYEKEE (reference sequence). In the source study's methods: Reference gene primer amplification gave nucleated cell count estimates. Data came from immunoSEQ multiplex PCR; TCRdb stores just in-frame clones and leaves some out. V and J calls and clone size follow that table, whereas D and trimming were derived from the DNA. The repertoire includes about 170,000 clones, roughly 90% of them detected once, and about 4.8% sits in the top ten. V is TRBV5-5 and J is TRBJ1-3, with a possible D match to TRBD1 (6 bases). This receptor was taken from a man younger than 40 with COVID-19, enrolled during active disease. The source material was peripheral blood. CDR3 in DNA: TGTGCCAGCAGCTTGGGACCCGGACAGTCAACTGGAAACACCATATATTTT. Encoded protein: CASSLGPGQSTGNTIYF.